This T cell receptor beta chain appears in the sequencing data of a study of T-cell memory formation after mild COVID-19. Study details: In these data, TCR clusters were largely donor specific.

Concerning this clonotype itself: Its antigen is as yet unknown.

V was cut by 7 bases and J by 3 bases, with 4 bases left in between. Looked up from germline, CDR1 is SQVTM and CDR2 is ANQGSEA. The CDR3 extends over 10 amino acids. TCRdb re-called the 5' RACE reads with MiXCR, one entry per CDR3 protein. The table has about 190,000 distinct CDR3 sequences, approximately 20% seen once. General study points: The CD4+ clones that contracted clustered mainly within CM and EM, and the CD8+ clones concentrated in EMRA. Balance between CD4 and CD8 was seen in clones contracting day 15 to 85, and a CD4+ lean was seen in later expanders.

Material: PBMCs or a T cell subset sorted from them (not recorded which). The chain combines TRBV29-1 with TRBJ2-1; no clear D. The origin of this receptor is an adult woman who had mild COVID-19 (a few samples of this study predate the infection). Cell type and time point are not known. CDR3 coding DNA: TGCAGCGCTATCTACAATGAGCAGTTCTTC. As protein: CSAIYNEQFF.